This TCR beta chain was profiled in a study of tumour-infiltrating T cells in Burkitt lymphoma. Study as a whole: All epidemiological Burkitt lymphoma subtypes were represented in the cohort. Overall and progression-free survival were predicted by productive clonality. Study results and caveats: Public clonotypes, several, appeared across numerous Burkitt lymphoma patients.

Some clones are missing from TCRdb's copy, which holds only in-frame ones; the method was immunoSEQ multiplex PCR. The profile shows about 2,500 clones, approximately 15% of them singletons. The length of the CDR3 is 12 residues. Trimming stripped 10 bases from V and 5 bases from J, with 14 bases between. Germline CDR1 reads MNHNS; CDR2 reads SASEGT. Notes on this clone: Its matching antigen is unknown.

The TCR originated in a human donor with Burkitt lymphoma. The rearrangement uses TRBV6-1 and TRBJ1-1, with TRBD1 as a possible D gene (5 bases). Sequencing was carried out using tumor tissue. The CDR3 nucleotides are TGTGCCACCCGACCCTGGACAACTGAAGCTTTCTTT. Its protein product is CATRPWTTEAFF.